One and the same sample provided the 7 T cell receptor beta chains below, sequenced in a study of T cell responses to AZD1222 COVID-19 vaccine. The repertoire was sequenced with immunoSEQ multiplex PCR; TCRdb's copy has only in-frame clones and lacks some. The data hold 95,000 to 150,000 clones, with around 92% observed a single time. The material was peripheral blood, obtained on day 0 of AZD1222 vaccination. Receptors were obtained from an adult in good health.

CDR3 bases: TGTGCCAGCAGCACCGACAGGTGGGTGAACACTGAAGCTTTCTTT. It encodes CASSTDRWVNTEAFF. J is TRBJ1-1 and V is TRBV11-2; D may be TRBD1 (6 bases). The CDR3 is 15 amino acids. V shed 5 bases and J shed 0 bases, with 13 bases lying between them. Germline V gene data show CDR1 as SGHAT and CDR2 as FQNNGV.

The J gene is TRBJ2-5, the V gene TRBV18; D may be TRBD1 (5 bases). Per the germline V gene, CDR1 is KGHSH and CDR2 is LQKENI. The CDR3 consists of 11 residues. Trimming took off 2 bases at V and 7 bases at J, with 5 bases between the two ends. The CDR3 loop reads CASSPDRTQYF. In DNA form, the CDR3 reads TGTGCCAGCTCACCAGACAGGACCCAGTACTTC.

The CDR3 here is CASSLVGPHIPISYEQYF. The CDR3 coding sequence is TGTGCCAGCAGCTTAGTAGGGCCGCACATCCCGATTAGCTACGAGCAGTACTTC. V and J are TRBV11-2 and TRBJ2-7; D gene ambiguous. Germline V gives CDR1 SGHAT, CDR2 FQNNGV. V shed 1 base and J shed 3 bases, with 22 bases lying between them. The CDR3 runs to 18 residues.

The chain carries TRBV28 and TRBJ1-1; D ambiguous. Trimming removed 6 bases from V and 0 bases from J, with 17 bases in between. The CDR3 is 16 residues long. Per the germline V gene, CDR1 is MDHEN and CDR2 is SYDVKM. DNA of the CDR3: TGTGCCAGCAGCCCCTGGACGGAATCCATGAACACTGAAGCTTTCTTT. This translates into CASSPWTESMNTEAFF.

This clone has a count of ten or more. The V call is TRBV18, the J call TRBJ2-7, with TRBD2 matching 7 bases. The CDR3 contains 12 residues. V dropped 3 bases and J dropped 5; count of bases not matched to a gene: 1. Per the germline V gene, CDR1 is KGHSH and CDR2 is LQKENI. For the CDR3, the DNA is TGTGCCAGCTCACCTGGGGGGGACGAGCAGTACTTC. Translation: CASSPGGDEQYF.

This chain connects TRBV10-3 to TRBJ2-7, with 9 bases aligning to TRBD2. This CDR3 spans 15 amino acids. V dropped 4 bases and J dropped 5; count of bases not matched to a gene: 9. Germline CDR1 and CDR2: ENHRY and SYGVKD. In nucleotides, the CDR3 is TGTGCCATCAGTGGATTAGCGGGAGTTGCCCACGAGCAGTACTTC. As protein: CAISGLAGVAHEQYF.

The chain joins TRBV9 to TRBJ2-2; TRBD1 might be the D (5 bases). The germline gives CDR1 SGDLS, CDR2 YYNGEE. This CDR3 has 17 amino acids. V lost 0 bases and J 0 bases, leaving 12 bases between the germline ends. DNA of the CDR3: TGTGCCAGCAGCGTAGGGGGTCGGACACCGAACACCGGGGAGCTGTTTTTT. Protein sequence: CASSVGGRTPNTGELFF. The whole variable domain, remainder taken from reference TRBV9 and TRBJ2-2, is DSGVTQTPKHLITATGQRVTLRCSPRSGDLSVYWYQQSLDQGLQFLIQYYNGEERAKGNILERFSAQQFPDLHSELNLSSLELGDSALYFCASSVGGRTPNTGELFFGEGSRLTVL.